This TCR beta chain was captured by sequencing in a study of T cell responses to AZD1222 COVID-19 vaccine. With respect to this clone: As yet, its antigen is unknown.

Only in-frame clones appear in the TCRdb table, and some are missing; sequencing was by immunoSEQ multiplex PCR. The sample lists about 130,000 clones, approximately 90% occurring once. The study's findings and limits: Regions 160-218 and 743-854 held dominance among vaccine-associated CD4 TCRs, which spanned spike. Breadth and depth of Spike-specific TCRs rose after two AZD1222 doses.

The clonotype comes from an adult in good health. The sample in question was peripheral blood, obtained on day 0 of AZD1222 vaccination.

The CDR3 loop is CASRRAGGYEQYF. The DNA for the CDR3 is TGTGCCAGTCGTCGAGCAGGGGGTTACGAGCAGTACTTC. The chain employs TRBV19 and TRBJ2-7; 7 bases line up with TRBD1. V lost 8 bases, J lost 4 bases, and 8 bases stayed unmatched. The germline CDR1 and CDR2 sequences are LNHDA and SQIVND (reference sequence). The CDR3 spans 13 residues.